The 8 T cell receptor beta chains given below trace back to one sample, sequenced in a study of regulatory T cells in long-lasting Graves disease. Specified time point: persistent/refractory GD, antithyroid drugs over 5 years with positive TRAb. After RNA was extracted from PBMCs, the TCR library was made from it. The authors built TCR beta libraries using iRepertoire HTBI primers and Arm-PCR of CDR3 regions. TCRdb re-called the multiplex PCR reads through MiXCR, storing one row per CDR3 protein. The sample yields some 440,000 distinct CDR3 sequences, less than 25% seen once. This sample comprised peripheral blood mononuclear cells (PBMCs), obtained when the disease was refractory, from a patient treated with antithyroid drugs. Receptors originate from a female donor with Graves disease.

This clonotype was seen many times. The chain is built from TRBV2 and TRBJ1-2, with 8 bases that match TRBD1. Germline V gene data show CDR1 as SNHLY and CDR2 as FYNNEI. The V and J ends lost 3 bases and 6 bases, in that order; junction bases with no gene match: 9. This CDR3 contains 15 residues. Written as DNA, the CDR3 is TGTGCCAGCAGTGACGATTCGGGACAGGCAGATGGCTACACCTTC. It specifies CASSDDSGQADGYTF. The whole variable domain, filled in from reference TRBV2 and TRBJ1-2, reads EPEVTQTPSHQVTQMGQEVILRCVPISNHLYFYWYRQILGQKVEFLVSFYNNEISEKSEIFDDQFSVERPDGSNFTLKIRSTKLEDSAMYFCASSDDSGQADGYTFGSGTRLTVV.

The chain links TRBV4-1 to TRBJ1-2, with TRBD1 matching 7 bases. Trimming at V came to 2 bases and at J to 0 bases, leaving 6 bases not matched to a gene. Germline CDR1 reads MGHRA; CDR2 reads YSYEKL. This CDR3 has 16 residues. The CDR3 bases are TGCGCCAGCAGCCAAAATGCAGGGGGAGCTAACTATGGCTACACCTTC. This sequence encodes CASSQNAGGANYGYTF.

This clonotype was seen many times. The V call is TRBV28, the J call TRBJ1-1, with D maybe TRBD1 (5 bases). Germline V gene sequence: CDR1 MDHEN, CDR2 SYDVKM. The CDR3 has 15 residues. V lost 5 bases, J lost 5 bases, and 18 bases lay in between. The CDR3 loop reads CASSPDKSGRTEAFF. CDR3 nucleotides: TGTGCCAGCAGTCCCGATAAGTCGGGGCGGACTGAAGCTTTCTTT.

This clonotype has a count of ten or more. The V call is TRBV10-3, the J call TRBJ2-7, with D possibly being TRBD1 (6 bases). From germline, CDR1 is ENHRY and CDR2 SYGVKD. Trimming pared 4 bases from V and 7 bases from J, leaving 17 bases between. CDR3 length: 14 amino acids. CDR3 in DNA: TGTGCCATCAGTGGTATGGACAGCGATAAGGAGCAGTACTTC. Translated: CAISGMDSDKEQYF.

This clonotype was found a few times. The genes are TRBV7-9 and TRBJ2-2; no clear D. Germline-derived CDR1 and CDR2 are SEHNR and FQNEAQ (reference sequence). This CDR3 contains 13 residues. In nucleotides, the CDR3 is TGTGCAGAAGCCTTCTTGGGTGGCGGGGAGCTGTTTTTT. Translated, it gives CAEAFLGGGELFF.

The chain combines TRBV19 with TRBJ1-5; 8 bases match TRBD1. Germline trimming cut 7 bases from V and 1 base from J; bases unmatched to any gene: 9. Germline V gives CDR1 LNHDA, CDR2 SQIVND (reference sequence). This CDR3 comprises 16 residues. Here the CDR3 DNA reads TGTGCCAGTACCCCCCACGGGACAGGAAGCAATCAGCCCCAGCATTTT. Amino acid sequence: CASTPHGTGSNQPQHF.

This clonotype was observed at least ten times. This chain joins TRBV28 and TRBJ1-2, with D possibly matching TRBD1 (5 bases). The germline V gene has CDR1 MDHEN and CDR2 SYDVKM. The CDR3 contains 14 residues. V shed 6 bases and J shed 4 bases, with 15 bases lying between them. Here the CDR3 DNA reads TGTGCCAGCAGCAAGACGACAGACGGCTATGGCTACACCTTC. Amino acid sequence: CASSKTTDGYGYTF.

As concerns this clonotype: A much larger clone differs by one base, so this may be a read error. V is TRBV2 and J is TRBJ2-7, with 8 positions matching TRBD1. The CDR3 extends over 16 amino acids. Germline loops: CDR1 SNHLY, CDR2 FYNNEI. The V segment lost 7 bases and the J segment 7 bases; nucleotides outside the gene matches: 18. CDR3 amino acids: CASTHWGQASYNEQYF. CDR3 DNA sequence: TGTGCCAGCACCCATTGGGGACAGGCCAGCTACAATGAGCAGTACTTC.